Included here is one TCR beta chain sequence, with context. This clone occurred once. No antigen is known for it. Base qualities are not at hand, and no much larger clone is one base apart. The CDR3 covers 15 residues, taking in both the cysteine and the phenylalanine. The kept DNA is CDR3 alone, 45 bases in frame from the first base. Unmatched junction bases come to 8, with V trimmed by 2 bases and J by 7 bases. The germline V gene yields KGHSH for CDR1 and LQKENI for CDR2. For sequencing of the TCRbeta CDR3 region, genomic DNA was extracted from the sorted cells. The immunoSEQ Assay was used for sequencing of TCRbeta CDR3 regions. The immuneACCESS repertoire file appears here via TCRdb, limited to in-frame rearrangements. These files lack a portion of the clones; in checked studies, under half of the deficit traces to unresolved V genes, and the cause of the others is not known. This sample comprises roughly 53,000 clones, about 90% of them detected only once. Approximately 5% of the sample is taken by the ten largest.

These data are taken from a study of OX40 agonist ivuxolimab in advanced cancers. General notes on the study: Ivuxolimab, which targeted the costimulatory receptor OX40 (CD134), was an agonistic, fully human IgG2 monoclonal antibody. The monotherapy dose-escalation portion (N of about 47 patients) of the phase I ivuxolimab trial is reported in the paper. Peripheral TCRbeta sequencing aimed to test whether ivuxolimab altered TCR sequence diversity and caused clonal T-cell expansion. Intravenous ivuxolimab was administered to patients every 2 weeks at six dose levels: 0.01, 0.1, 0.3, 1.5, 3 and 10 mg/kg. Among the roughly 54 dose-escalation patients, about 20 had hepatocellular carcinoma, roughly 15 melanoma, 9 renal cell carcinoma and 9 head and neck cancer. Patients were allowed to have had prior anti-PD-1, anti-PD-L1 or anti-CTLA-4 therapy, and 40% of the dose-escalation patients had previously received checkpoint inhibitors. Partial responses were achieved by three dose-escalation patients, of whom one had hepatocellular carcinoma and two had cutaneous melanoma. A male proportion of roughly 80% and a mean age of 60 years, ranging from roughly 23 to 85, were recorded for the dose-escalation cohort.

Patients with autoimmune disease history or receiving systemic immunosuppression were excluded from the trial. In every dose cohort, peripheral blood was drawn for TCR sequencing at baseline, cycle 4 day 1, and cycle 7 day 1. The samples were taken from a phase I, first-in-human, multicenter, open-label dose-escalation trial of ivuxolimab. Adults with locally advanced or metastatic melanoma, renal cell carcinoma, hepatocellular carcinoma or head and neck squamous cell carcinoma were enrolled in the trial. CD4+ and CD8+ T cells were sorted separately from peripheral blood before TCR sequencing. Results the study describes overall, beyond this receptor: In the 0.1-3.0 mg/kg groups, partial responders had among the lowest normalized peripheral clonal expansion, particularly in CD8+ T cells. After ivuxolimab, CD8+ T cells had more expanded clones than CD4+ T cells on average. Clonal expansion of both CD4+ and CD8+ blood T cells was observed from baseline to week 6 at doses 0.1 to 3.0 mg/kg. Antigen specificity was not determined for the clonally expanded peripheral T cells. Low levels of normalized T-cell clonal expansion were also seen in some patients who did not respond.

The chain links TRBV18 with TRBJ2-7; TRBD1 matches 10 bases in the middle. This receptor was identified in an adult with an advanced solid tumor such as melanoma, head and neck, liver or kidney cancer. Sequenced here: CD4+ or CD8+ T cells sorted from blood, sampled in a trial of the OX40 agonist ivuxolimab. Read as DNA, the sequence is TGTGCCAGCTCACCAGGGACAGGGGTCAGCTGGGAGCAGTACTTC. Translated, it gives CASSPGTGVSWEQYF.